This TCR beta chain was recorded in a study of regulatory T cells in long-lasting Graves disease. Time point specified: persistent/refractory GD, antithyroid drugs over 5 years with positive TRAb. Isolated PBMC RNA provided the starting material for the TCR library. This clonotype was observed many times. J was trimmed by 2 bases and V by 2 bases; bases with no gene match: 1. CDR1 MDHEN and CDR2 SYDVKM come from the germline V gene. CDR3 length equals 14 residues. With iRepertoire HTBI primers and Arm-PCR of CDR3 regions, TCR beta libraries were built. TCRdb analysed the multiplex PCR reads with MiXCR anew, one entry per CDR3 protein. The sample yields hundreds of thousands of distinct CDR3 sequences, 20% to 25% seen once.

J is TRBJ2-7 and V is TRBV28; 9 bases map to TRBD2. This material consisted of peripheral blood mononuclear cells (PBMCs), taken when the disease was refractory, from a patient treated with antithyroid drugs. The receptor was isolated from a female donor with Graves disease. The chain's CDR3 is CASSLPSGAYEQYF. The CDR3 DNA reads TGTGCCAGCAGTTTACCTAGCGGGGCCTACGAGCAGTACTTC.